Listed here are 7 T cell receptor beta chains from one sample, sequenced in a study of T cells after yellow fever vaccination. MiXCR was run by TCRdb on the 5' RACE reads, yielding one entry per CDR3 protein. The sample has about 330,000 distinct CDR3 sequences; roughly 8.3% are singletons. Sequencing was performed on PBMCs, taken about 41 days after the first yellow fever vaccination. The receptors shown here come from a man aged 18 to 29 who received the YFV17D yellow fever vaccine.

CDR3 DNA: TGTGCCACCAGTGATGGGACCAGCGGGGGGACCCCAGATACGCAGTATTTT. It specifies CATSDGTSGGTPDTQYF. The chain combines TRBV24-1 with TRBJ2-3, with 9 bases fitting TRBD2. The CDR3 runs to 17 residues. After removal of 3 bases from V and 4 bases from J, the junction contained 10 bases not matched to a gene. The V gene's germline CDR1 is KGHDR and CDR2 SFDVKD.

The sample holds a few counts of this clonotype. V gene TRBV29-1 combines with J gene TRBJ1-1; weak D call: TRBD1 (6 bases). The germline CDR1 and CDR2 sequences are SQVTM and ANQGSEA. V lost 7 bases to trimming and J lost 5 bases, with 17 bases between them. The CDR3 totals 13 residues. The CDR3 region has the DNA TGCAGCGCACAGGGACTGAAGGGAACTGAAGCTTTCTTT. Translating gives CSAQGLKGTEAFF.

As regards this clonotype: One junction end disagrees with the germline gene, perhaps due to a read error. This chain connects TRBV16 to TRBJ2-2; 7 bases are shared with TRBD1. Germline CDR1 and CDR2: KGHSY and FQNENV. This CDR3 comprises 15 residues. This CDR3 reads CACSPPRTGTGELFF. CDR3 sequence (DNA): TGTGCCTGCAGCCCCCCCCGGACAGGCACCGGGGAGCTGTTTTTT. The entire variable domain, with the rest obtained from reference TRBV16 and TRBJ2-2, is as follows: GEEVAQTPKHLVRGEGQKAKLYCAPIKGHSYVFWYQQVLKNEFKFLISFQNENVFDETGMPKERFSAKCLPNSPCSLEIQATKLEDSAVYFCACSPPRTGTGELFFGEGSRLTVL.

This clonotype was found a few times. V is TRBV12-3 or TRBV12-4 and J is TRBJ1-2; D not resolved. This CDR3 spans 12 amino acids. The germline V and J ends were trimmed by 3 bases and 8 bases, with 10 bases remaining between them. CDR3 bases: TGTGCCAGCAGTTTGAGGGTTGAAGGCTACACCTTC. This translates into CASSLRVEGYTF.

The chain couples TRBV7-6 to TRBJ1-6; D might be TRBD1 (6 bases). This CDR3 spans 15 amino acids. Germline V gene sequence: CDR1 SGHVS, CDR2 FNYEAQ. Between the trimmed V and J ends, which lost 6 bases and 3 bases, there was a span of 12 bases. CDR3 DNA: TGTGCCAGCAGTTCTGGACAGAACTATAATTCACCCCTCCACTTT. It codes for CASSSGQNYNSPLHF.

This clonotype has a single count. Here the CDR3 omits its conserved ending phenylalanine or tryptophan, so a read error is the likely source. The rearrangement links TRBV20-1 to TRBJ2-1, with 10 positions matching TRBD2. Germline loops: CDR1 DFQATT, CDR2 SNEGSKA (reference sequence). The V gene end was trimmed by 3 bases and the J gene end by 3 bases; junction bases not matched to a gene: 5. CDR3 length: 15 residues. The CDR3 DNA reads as TGCAGTGCTAGTAGGCTAGCGGGGGACTACAATGAGCAGTTCATC. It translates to CSASRLAGDYNEQFI.

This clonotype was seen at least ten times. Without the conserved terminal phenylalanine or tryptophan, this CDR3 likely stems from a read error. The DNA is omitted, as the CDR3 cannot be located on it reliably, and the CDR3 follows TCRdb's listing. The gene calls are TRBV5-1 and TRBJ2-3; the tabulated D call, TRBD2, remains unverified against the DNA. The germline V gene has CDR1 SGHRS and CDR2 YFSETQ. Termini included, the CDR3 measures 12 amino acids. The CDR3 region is CASSLDGGLADI.